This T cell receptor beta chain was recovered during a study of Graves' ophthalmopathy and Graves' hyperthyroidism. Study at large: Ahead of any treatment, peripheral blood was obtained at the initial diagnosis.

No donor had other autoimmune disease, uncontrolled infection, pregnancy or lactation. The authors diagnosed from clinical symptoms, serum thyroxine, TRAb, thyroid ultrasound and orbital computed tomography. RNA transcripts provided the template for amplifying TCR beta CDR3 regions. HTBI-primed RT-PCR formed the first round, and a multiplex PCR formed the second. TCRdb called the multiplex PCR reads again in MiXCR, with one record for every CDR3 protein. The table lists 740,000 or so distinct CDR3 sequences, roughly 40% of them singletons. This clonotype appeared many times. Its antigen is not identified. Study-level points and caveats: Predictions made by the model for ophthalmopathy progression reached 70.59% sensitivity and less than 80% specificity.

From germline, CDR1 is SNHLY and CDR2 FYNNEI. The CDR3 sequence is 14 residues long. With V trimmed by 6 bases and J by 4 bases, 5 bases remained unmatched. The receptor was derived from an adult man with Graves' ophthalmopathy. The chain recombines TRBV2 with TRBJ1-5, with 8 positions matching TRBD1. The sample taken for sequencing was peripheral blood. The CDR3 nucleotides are TGTGCCAGCAGCTGGACAGGGATGAATCAGCCCCAGCATTTT. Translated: CASSWTGMNQPQHF. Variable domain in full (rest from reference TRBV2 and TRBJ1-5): EPEVTQTPSHQVTQMGQEVILRCVPISNHLYFYWYRQILGQKVEFLVSFYNNEISEKSEIFDDQFSVERPDGSNFTLKIRSTKLEDSAMYFCASSWTGMNQPQHFGDGTRLSIL.